Listed here are 2 T cell receptor beta chains from one sample, sequenced in a study of siplizumab effects on memory and regulatory T cells. The protocol was immunoSEQ multiplex PCR, while the TCRdb copy is restricted to in-frame clones and leaves out a portion. The table shows 90,000 to 120,000 clones, with 94% occurring only once. The material sequenced was Tregs sorted from blood. The receptors here all came from a human donor in good health.

This rearrangement joins TRBV5-1 to TRBJ2-7; D perhaps matches TRBD1 (6 bases). V lost 5 bases, J lost 5 bases, and 17 bases lay in between. The germline V gene has CDR1 SGHRS and CDR2 YFSETQ. The CDR3 is 14 amino acids. CDR3 DNA sequence: TGCGCCAGCAGAGTACCCGGGACATCTAACGAGCAGTACTTC. It encodes CASRVPGTSNEQYF. Variable domain in full (rest from reference TRBV5-1 and TRBJ2-7): KAGVTQTPRYLIKTRGQQVTLSCSPISGHRSVSWYQQTPGQGLQFLFEYFSETQRNKGNFPGRFSGRQFSNSRSEMNVSTLELGDSALYLCASRVPGTSNEQYFGPGTRLTVT.

The rearrangement links TRBV4-1 to TRBJ1-1, with TRBD1 as a possible D gene (6 bases). Trimming removed 7 bases at V and 1 base at J, with 16 bases between. There are 15 residues in the CDR3. Germline CDR1 and CDR2: MGHRA and YSYEKL. CDR3: CASTITGPKNTEAFF. The DNA of the CDR3 is TGCGCCAGCACGATAACAGGGCCAAAGAACACTGAAGCTTTCTTT.